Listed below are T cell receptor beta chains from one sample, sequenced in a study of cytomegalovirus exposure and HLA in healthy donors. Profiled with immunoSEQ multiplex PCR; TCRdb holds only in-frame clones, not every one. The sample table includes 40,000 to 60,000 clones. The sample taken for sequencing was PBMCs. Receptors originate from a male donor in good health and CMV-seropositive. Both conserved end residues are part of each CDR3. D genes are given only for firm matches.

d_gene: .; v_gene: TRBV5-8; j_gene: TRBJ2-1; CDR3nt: TGTGCCAGCAGTTACAGGGTCGTTGAGCAGTTCTTC; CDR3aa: CASSYRVVEQFF
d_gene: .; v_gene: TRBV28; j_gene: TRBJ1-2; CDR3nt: TGTGCCAGCAACTCCGCCCTCAGGGGAAAAGATAACTATGGCTACACCTTC; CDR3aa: CASNSALRGKDNYGYTF
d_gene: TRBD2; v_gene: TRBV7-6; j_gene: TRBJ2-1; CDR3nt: TGTGCCAGCAGCGCGCTGACTAGCGGGGGGCCTTTCGACAATGAGCAGTTCTTC; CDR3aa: CASSALTSGGPFDNEQFF
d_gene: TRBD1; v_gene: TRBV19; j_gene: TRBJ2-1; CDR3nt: TGTGCCAGTAGTATAGGTCAGGGGGATGAGCAGTTCTTC; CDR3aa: CASSIGQGDEQFF
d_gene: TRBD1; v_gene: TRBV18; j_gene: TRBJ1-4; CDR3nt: TGTGCCAGCTCACGACAGGGGGCGGCTAATGAAAAACTGTTTTTT; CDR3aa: CASSRQGAANEKLFF
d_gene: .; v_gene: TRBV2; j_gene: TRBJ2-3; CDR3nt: TGTGCCAGCAGTCTAAGGGGCGGGGCTGAGGCAGATACGCAGTATTTT; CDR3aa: CASSLRGGAEADTQYF
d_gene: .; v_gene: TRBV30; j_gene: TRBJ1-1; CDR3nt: TGTGCCTGGAGTGTCGGAGTGTTAGCTTTCTTT; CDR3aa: CAWSVGVLAFF
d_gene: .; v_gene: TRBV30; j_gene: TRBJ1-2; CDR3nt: TGTGCCTGGAGGCCCCGGGGGGGCGGTAACTATGGCTACACCTTC; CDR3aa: CAWRPRGGGNYGYTF
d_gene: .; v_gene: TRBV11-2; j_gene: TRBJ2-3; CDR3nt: TGTGCCAGCAGCTTAGCGGACAACACAGATACGCAGTATTTT; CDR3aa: CASSLADNTDTQYF
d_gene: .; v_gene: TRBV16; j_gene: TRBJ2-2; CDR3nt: TGTGCCAGCAGTCCGTATAGCGGTACCGGGGAGCTGTTTTTT; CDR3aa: CASSPYSGTGELFF
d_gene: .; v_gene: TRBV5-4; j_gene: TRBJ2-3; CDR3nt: TGTGCCAGCAGCGATCGGAGCGGGTCTAGCACAGATACGCAGTATTTT; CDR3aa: CASSDRSGSSTDTQYF
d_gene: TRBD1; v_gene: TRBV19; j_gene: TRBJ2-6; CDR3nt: TGTGCCAGTAGGATTGGGTTCAGGGGGCGGAATTCTGGGGCCAACGTCCTGACTTTC; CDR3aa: CASRIGFRGRNSGANVLTF
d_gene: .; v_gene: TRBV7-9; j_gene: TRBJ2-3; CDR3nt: TGTGCCAGCAGGTCCGGTCCTAGGCCAGGGGATACGCAGTATTTT; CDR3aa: CASRSGPRPGDTQYF
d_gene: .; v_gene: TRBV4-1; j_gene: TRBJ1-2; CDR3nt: TGCGCCAGCAGCCACACAGGCGGGGGGAACTATGGCTACACCTTC; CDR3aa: CASSHTGGGNYGYTF
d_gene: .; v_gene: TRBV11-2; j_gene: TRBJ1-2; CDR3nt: TGTGCCAGCAGCACCGAAAGCCTCTATGGCTACACCTTC; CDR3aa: CASSTESLYGYTF
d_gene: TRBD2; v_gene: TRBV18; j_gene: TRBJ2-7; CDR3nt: TGTGCCAGCTCACCTCGGCTAGCGGGCTACGAGCAGTACTTC; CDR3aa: CASSPRLAGYEQYF